The 27 T cell receptor beta chains presented below share a single source sample, sequenced in a study of T-cell memory formation after mild COVID-19. TCRdb reprocessed the 5' RACE reads via MiXCR and lists one record per CDR3 protein. The table shows about 270,000 distinct CDR3 sequences, with around 15% occurring only once. The sample comprised PBMCs or a T cell subset sorted from them (not recorded which). The receptors here all came from a man aged 18 to 30 who had mild COVID-19 (a few samples of this study predate the infection). Cell type and time point are not known.

This clonotype was detected only a few times. The chain recombines TRBV11-2 with TRBJ2-1; the D is unclear. Germline V lookup: CDR1 SGHAT, CDR2 FQNNGV. This CDR3 is 12 amino acids long. Trimming took off 3 bases at V and 4 bases at J, with 4 bases between the two ends. The CDR3 DNA reads as TGTGCCAGCAGCTTTTGGTACAATGAGCAGTTCTTC. This gives the protein CASSFWYNEQFF.

The chain uses TRBV15 and TRBJ2-1; D not resolved. There are 12 residues in the CDR3. V lost 0 bases and J lost 10, with 7 bases in between. Germline values: CDR1 LNHNV, CDR2 YYDKDF (reference sequence). The CDR3 here is CATSRDRYEQFF. CDR3 sequence (DNA): TGTGCCACCAGCAGAGATAGGTACGAGCAGTTCTTC.

Regarding this clonotype: An end of the junction differs from the germline gene, which may be a read error. The rearrangement links TRBV12-3 or TRBV12-4 to TRBJ1-2, with TRBD1 matching 8 bases. The CDR3 runs 14 residues. CDR3 coding DNA: TGTGCCAGCAGTTTCGGACAGGGCGTGTCTTTTCGGGCCTTC. It encodes CASSFGQGVSFRAF.

This clonotype was found a few times. The CDR3 region is CASSQVRLAGGKSTDTQYF. CDR3 nucleotides: TGCGCCAGCAGCCAAGTACGTCTAGCGGGGGGTAAATCCACAGATACGCAGTATTTT. The chain joins TRBV4-1 to TRBJ2-3, with 11 bases fitting TRBD2. The CDR3 spans 19 residues. V gave up 1 base and J gave up 2 bases; unmatched junction bases: 11. Germline CDR1 MGHRA, CDR2 YSYEKL.

This clonotype was detected a few times. CDR3: CASSLNDGYTF. Here the CDR3 DNA reads TGCGCCAGCAGCTTGAATGACGGCTACACCTTC. The rearrangement uses TRBV5-1 and TRBJ1-2; no clear D. V was pared by 1 base and J by 8 bases, with 6 bases between. Germline V CDR1 and CDR2: SGHRS, YFSETQ. The CDR3 is 11 amino acids.

This clonotype was counted once. This rearrangement joins TRBV4-1 to TRBJ2-2, with a possible D match to TRBD1 (6 bases). CDR1 and CDR2 (germline): MGHRA, YSYEKL. The CDR3 is 17 residues long. Trimming took 0 bases from V and 1 from J, leaving 12 bases between them. The CDR3 sequence is CASSQDASRGNTGELFF. As DNA, the CDR3 is TGCGCCAGCAGCCAAGATGCGTCCAGGGGGAACACCGGGGAGCTGTTTTTT.

This chain connects TRBV7-2 to TRBJ2-7; 8 bases align to TRBD2. Germline V gene data show CDR1 as SGHTA and CDR2 as FQGNSA. The V segment lost 0 bases and the J segment 4 bases; nucleotides outside the gene matches: 5. There are 15 residues in the CDR3. The CDR3 is CASSLAVLAVYEQYF. The CDR3 coding sequence is TGTGCCAGCAGCTTAGCGGTACTAGCGGTTTACGAGCAGTACTTC.

The CDR3 here is CASSQWTGVLGANVLTF. In nucleotides, the CDR3 is TGTGCCAGCAGCCAGTGGACAGGGGTGTTAGGGGCCAACGTCCTGACTTTC. This sequence joins TRBV27 and TRBJ2-6; TRBD1 aligns across 9 bases. Germline CDR1 is MNHEY and CDR2 is SMNVEV (reference sequence). The CDR3 totals 17 residues. Trimming removed 6 bases from V and 4 bases from J; junction bases left unmatched: 10.

This clonotype has just a few counts. The chain recombines TRBV6-5 with TRBJ2-2; D is uncertain. The CDR3 is made up of 14 amino acids. Germline V gives CDR1 MNHEY, CDR2 SVGAGI. Trimming shortened V by 5 bases and J by 6 bases, and 13 bases separated the two germline ends. As DNA, the CDR3 is TGTGCCAGCAGTCCGCGTGTTCGGGCCGGGGAGCTGTTTTTT. Translating it yields CASSPRVRAGELFF.

CDR3 in DNA: TGTGCCAGCAGCTTACGGGCTAGCGGGGGGGCAACGAACACCGGGGAGCTGTTTTTT. It specifies CASSLRASGGATNTGELFF. The V and J genes are TRBV7-9 and TRBJ2-2; 12 bases fit TRBD2. The germline CDR1 and CDR2 sequences are SEHNR and FQNEAQ (reference sequence). The junction had 7 bases not matched to a gene; V was cut back by 2 bases and J by 0 bases. The CDR3 spans 19 residues.

This clonotype appeared many times. For the CDR3, the DNA is TGTGCCAGCAGCATCGCAGATACGCAGTATTTT. Translation: CASSIADTQYF. This chain uses TRBV5-4 with TRBJ2-3; no reliable D call. The CDR3 runs 11 residues. V dropped 4 bases and J dropped 4 bases, with 4 bases sitting between them. Germline loops: CDR1 SGHNT, CDR2 YYREEE (reference sequence).

This sequence joins TRBV20-1 and TRBJ2-3; D unresolved. V lost 3 bases, J lost 5 bases, and 6 bases lay in between. There are 11 residues in the CDR3. The V gene's germline CDR1 is DFQATT and CDR2 SNEGSKA (reference sequence). The chain's CDR3 is CSASNGDTQYF. For the CDR3, the DNA is TGCAGTGCTAGTAATGGAGATACGCAGTATTTT.

Many counts were recorded for this clonotype. The CDR3 spells CASSLSIHEQFF. The CDR3 nucleotides read TGCGCCAGCAGCTTGAGTATCCATGAGCAGTTCTTC. The chain joins TRBV5-1 to TRBJ2-1; D gene ambiguous. Trimming removed 1 base from V and 8 bases from J, with 7 bases in between. This CDR3 spans 12 amino acids. Germline CDR1 is SGHRS and CDR2 is YFSETQ. The full variable domain, with the rest looked up from reference TRBV5-1 and TRBJ2-1, is KAGVTQTPRYLIKTRGQQVTLSCSPISGHRSVSWYQQTPGQGLQFLFEYFSETQRNKGNFPGRFSGRQFSNSRSEMNVSTLELGDSALYLCASSLSIHEQFFGPGTRLTVL.

V is TRBV6-1 and J is TRBJ2-3; D unclear. This CDR3 is 15 amino acids long. V lost 0 bases and J lost 0, with 7 bases in between. Germline assignment: CDR1 MNHNS and CDR2 SASEGT. The CDR3 nucleotides are TGTGCCAGCAGTGAAGCGGCCGACAGCACAGATACGCAGTATTTT. Its translation: CASSEAADSTDTQYF.

This chain connects TRBV10-3 to TRBJ2-2; the match to TRBD1 covers 8 bases. Looked up from germline, CDR1 is ENHRY and CDR2 is SYGVKD. The CDR3 contains 16 residues. V was clipped by 4 bases and J by 3 bases; unmatched bases: 7. CDR3 in DNA: TGTGCCATCAGTGCTCCCAGGACAGGGTACACCGGGGAGCTGTTTTTT. This translates into CAISAPRTGYTGELFF.

This chain uses TRBV27 with TRBJ1-4, with D possibly being TRBD1 (5 bases). Germline V gene data show CDR1 as MNHEY and CDR2 as SMNVEV (reference sequence). This CDR3 has 15 residues. V was pared by 0 bases and J by 8 bases, with 13 bases between. Here the CDR3 reads CASSLSTRGSEKLFF. As DNA, the CDR3 is TGTGCCAGCAGTTTATCGACCCGGGGGAGCGAAAAACTGTTTTTT. Together with reference TRBV27 and TRBJ1-4, the CDR3 gives the full variable domain: EAQVTQNPRYLITVTGKKLTVTCSQNMNHEYMSWYRQDPGLGLRQIYYSMNVEVTDKGDVPEGYKVSRKEKRNFPLILESPSPNQTSLYFCASSLSTRGSEKLFFGSGTQLSVL.

This clonotype has ten or more counts. This chain uses TRBV5-1 with TRBJ2-1; D is uncertain. Per the germline V gene, CDR1 is SGHRS and CDR2 is YFSETQ. The CDR3 is 14 residues long. V lost 4 bases, J lost 5 bases, and 13 bases lay in between. The CDR3 reads CASSPPDWDNEQFF. The CDR3 DNA follows: TGCGCCAGCAGCCCCCCAGACTGGGACAATGAGCAGTTCTTC.

This clonotype was picked up many times. V gene TRBV5-1 combines with J gene TRBJ2-7, with 8 bases identical to TRBD1. CDR1 is SGHRS and CDR2 is YFSETQ in the germline V gene. CDR3 length: 15 amino acids. V lost 5 bases to trimming and J lost 7 bases; unmatched junction nucleotides: 14. The CDR3 region is CASRPPETGVSEQYF. CDR3 DNA: TGCGCCAGCAGACCGCCCGAGACAGGGGTTAGTGAGCAGTACTTC.

The chain employs TRBV5-1 and TRBJ1-3; possible D gene TRBD1, 6 bases. The CDR3 sequence is 17 residues long. Per the germline V gene, CDR1 is SGHRS and CDR2 is YFSETQ. Trimming removed 2 bases at V and 0 bases at J, with 15 bases between. This CDR3 reads CASSLQGTASSGNTIYF. In nucleotides, the CDR3 is TGCGCCAGCAGCTTACAGGGAACGGCGTCCTCTGGAAACACCATATATTTT.

In its sample, this clonotype was seen a few times. The chain links TRBV11-2 to TRBJ1-2; no clear D. V was cut by 4 bases and J by 8 bases, with 17 bases left in between. Germline assignment: CDR1 SGHAT and CDR2 FQNNGV. This CDR3 contains 14 residues. The CDR3, as DNA: TGTGCCAGCAGCTCGACACCCGGTATTGGGGGCTACACCTTC. This codes for CASSSTPGIGGYTF.

This clonotype was detected only a few times. V usage is TRBV11-2 and J usage is TRBJ2-7; 8 positions match TRBD1. Trimming cost V 4 bases and J 3 bases; bases outside gene matches: 8. The CDR3 runs 15 residues. The germline CDR1 and CDR2 sequences are SGHAT and FQNNGV. CDR3 protein: CASSYRGTGDYEQYF. The CDR3 DNA sequence: TGTGCCAGCAGCTATCGCGGGACAGGTGACTACGAGCAGTACTTC.

This clonotype was observed many times. The rearrangement links TRBV7-2 to TRBJ2-5; TRBD2 matches at 10 bases. Germline lookup yields CDR1 SGHTA and CDR2 FQGNSA. The V segment lost 3 bases and the J segment 5 bases; nucleotides outside the gene matches: 0. This CDR3 has 13 residues. CDR3 in DNA: TGTGCCAGCAGCTTGGGACTAGCGGAGACCCAGTACTTC. Amino acids: CASSLGLAETQYF.

This clonotype was recorded at least ten times. This chain joins TRBV12-3 or TRBV12-4 and TRBJ2-7, with D tentatively TRBD1 or TRBD2 (5 bases each). CDR3 length: 13 amino acids. V lost 4 bases and J lost 2, with 9 bases in between. The CDR3 loop reads CASSYRGAYEQYV. The CDR3 nucleotides read TGTGCCAGCAGTTATAGGGGAGCCTACGAGCAGTACGTC.

The sample holds a few counts of this clonotype. V gene TRBV10-3 combines with J gene TRBJ2-5, with 10 bases aligning to TRBD2. Germline V lookup: CDR1 ENHRY, CDR2 SYGVKD. V was pared by 6 bases and J by 1 base, with 11 bases of the junction left unmatched. This CDR3 has 17 amino acids. The CDR3 loop is CAIRKSLSGGTQETQYF. CDR3 DNA sequence: TGTGCCATCAGAAAAAGCCTTAGCGGGGGGACCCAAGAGACCCAGTACTTC.

The gene calls are TRBV7-9 and TRBJ1-5; 10 nucleotides agree with TRBD1. Germline values: CDR1 SEHNR, CDR2 FQNEAQ (reference sequence). The CDR3 totals 16 residues. With V trimmed by 3 bases and J by 4 bases, 6 bases remained unmatched. The CDR3 DNA follows: TGTGCCAGCAGCTTCTCCGGGACAGGGGCAAATCAGCCCCAGCATTTT. As protein: CASSFSGTGANQPQHF.

This clonotype was counted a few times. The chain combines TRBV29-1 with TRBJ1-1; D possibly corresponds to TRBD1 (5 bases). Trimming took off 4 bases at V and 0 bases at J, with 6 bases between the two ends. Looked up from germline, CDR1 is SQVTM and CDR2 is ANQGSEA. The CDR3 loop spans 12 amino acids. The CDR3 DNA reads as TGCAGCGTTGGGGGGGTGAACACTGAAGCTTTCTTT. It is translated as CSVGGVNTEAFF.

The chain combines TRBV5-1 with TRBJ2-1; no clear D gene. This CDR3 is 12 amino acids long. V was trimmed by 0 bases and J by 8 bases, leaving 6 bases between them. Germline CDR1 and CDR2: SGHRS and YFSETQ. CDR3 region: CASSLEFHEQFF. DNA of the CDR3: TGCGCCAGCAGCTTGGAGTTCCATGAGCAGTTCTTC.